The 31 T cell receptor beta chains in this list originate from one sample, sequenced in a study of blood T cell repertoires in COVID-19. This table comes from immunoSEQ multiplex PCR, and its TCRdb copy is limited to in-frame clones, with some not included. The sample includes about 230,000 clones, around 83% of them seen just once. Sequenced material: peripheral blood. The receptors come from a woman aged 45-65 years with acute or convalescent COVID-19.

V gene TRBV2 combines with J gene TRBJ1-5; 8 positions match TRBD1. From germline, CDR1 is SNHLY and CDR2 FYNNEI. V shed 2 bases, J shed 6 bases, and the junction held 3 bases outside the gene matches. CDR3 length equals 14 residues. Here the CDR3 reads CASSERQGSQPQHF. The CDR3 coding sequence is TGTGCCAGCAGTGAACGACAGGGGAGTCAGCCCCAGCATTTT.

This clone has just a few counts. The chain combines TRBV27 with TRBJ2-7, with 7 bases identical to TRBD2. Germline trimming cut 4 bases from V and 5 bases from J; bases unmatched to any gene: 8. The CDR3 is made up of 14 amino acids. Germline-derived CDR1 and CDR2 are MNHEY and SMNVEV (reference sequence). DNA for the CDR3: TGTGCCAGCAGTTCCACGACTAGCATCGACGAGCAGTACTTC. Encoded protein: CASSSTTSIDEQYF.

The sample holds a few counts of this clone. The rearrangement uses TRBV2 and TRBJ2-7; TRBD2 matches 12 bases. Germline CDR1 is SNHLY and CDR2 is FYNNEI. J was trimmed by 2 bases and V by 5 bases; bases with no gene match: 7. The CDR3 runs 16 residues. CDR3 residues: CASSSLLAGGAYEQYF. The CDR3, as DNA: TGTGCCAGCAGTTCATTACTAGCGGGAGGCGCCTACGAGCAGTACTTC.

The chain uses TRBV4-1 and TRBJ2-5; 10 nucleotides align to TRBD1. Germline CDR1 reads MGHRA; CDR2 reads YSYEKL. With V trimmed by 3 bases and J by 4 bases, 8 bases remained unmatched. This CDR3 has 16 amino acids. CDR3 in DNA: TGCGCCAGCAGCCATAGAGCGACAGGGGGCGGAGAGACCCAGTACTTC. Encoded protein: CASSHRATGGGETQYF.

The gene calls are TRBV28 and TRBJ2-3; D is perhaps TRBD1 (6 bases). The CDR3 extends over 15 amino acids. Germline-derived CDR1 and CDR2 are MDHEN and SYDVKM. V was cut by 6 bases and J by 1 base, with 14 bases left in between. The CDR3 spells CASSRGRQGTDTQYF. CDR3 in DNA: TGTGCCAGCAGCCGTGGCCGACAGGGCACAGATACGCAGTATTTT.

This chain links TRBV9 with TRBJ1-3; D possibly corresponds to TRBD1 (6 bases). Germline V lookup: CDR1 SGDLS, CDR2 YYNGEE. This CDR3 comprises 18 residues. Trimming stripped 3 bases from V and 0 bases from J, with 19 bases between. The CDR3 DNA is TGTGCCAGCAGCGCGCATCGTCAGGGGCCCAGCTCTGGAAACACCATATATTTT. Protein sequence: CASSAHRQGPSSGNTIYF.

The chain joins TRBV2 to TRBJ2-7; unclear D gene. This CDR3 has 11 amino acids. V shed 8 bases and J shed 4 bases, with 9 bases lying between them. CDR1 is SNHLY and CDR2 is FYNNEI in the germline V gene. The CDR3 DNA reads TGTGCCAGCGGGCAGCAATACGAGCAGTACTTC. It codes for CASGQQYEQYF. Combining the CDR3 with reference TRBV2 and TRBJ2-7 gives the whole variable domain EPEVTQTPSHQVTQMGQEVILRCVPISNHLYFYWYRQILGQKVEFLVSFYNNEISEKSEIFDDQFSVERPDGSNFTLKIRSTKLEDSAMYFCASGQQYEQYFGPGTRLTVT.

This clone came up a few times. This sequence joins TRBV6-5 and TRBJ2-1, with D tentatively TRBD2 (7 bases). V shed 6 bases and J shed 13 bases, with 22 bases lying between them. The CDR3 runs 14 residues. Germline V CDR1 and CDR2: MNHEY, SVGAGI. The CDR3 sequence: CASRNIRGSGPQFF. The CDR3 DNA follows: TGTGCCAGCAGAAACATCAGGGGTAGCGGGCCCCAGTTCTTC.

The J gene is TRBJ1-1, the V gene TRBV3-1 (or the pseudogene TRBV3-2); no definite D call. The CDR3 is 15 residues long. Trimming cost V 4 bases and J 2 bases, with 14 bases left between them. Germline V gives CDR1 LGHDT, CDR2 YNNKEL (reference sequence). CDR3 region: CASSREAASNTEAFF. The DNA for the CDR3 is TGTGCCAGCAGCCGCGAGGCGGCATCAAACACTGAAGCTTTCTTT.

The J gene is TRBJ1-2, the V gene TRBV5-3; 9 bases are a match to TRBD1. TRBV5-3 is an ORF; its function is uncertain. The CDR3 has 17 amino acids. V gave up 3 bases and J gave up 4 bases; unmatched junction bases: 13. The CDR3 sequence: CARSCCGTGLWGYGYTF. Here the CDR3 DNA reads TGTGCCAGAAGCTGCTGCGGGACAGGGCTGTGGGGCTATGGCTACACCTTC.

The V call is TRBV28, the J call TRBJ1-3; 9 nucleotides match TRBD1. In germline, CDR1 is MDHEN, CDR2 SYDVKM. The V segment lost 6 bases and the J segment 3 bases; nucleotides outside the gene matches: 12. This CDR3 is 17 amino acids long. Here the CDR3 DNA reads TGTGCCAGCAGCCGGGACAGGGAAGGTGGATTTGGAAACACCATATATTTT. This gives the protein CASSRDREGGFGNTIYF.

This clone was seen just once. J is TRBJ1-3 and V is TRBV30, with 7 bases lining up with TRBD1. With V trimmed by 3 bases and J by 4 bases, 12 bases remained unmatched. Germline loops: CDR1 GTSNPN, CDR2 SVGIG (reference sequence). CDR3 length: 16 residues. The CDR3 sequence: CAWSLQTGSFGNTIYF. The CDR3 bases are TGTGCCTGGAGCCTCCAGACAGGGAGTTTCGGAAACACCATATATTTT.

The chain carries TRBV6-5 and TRBJ2-4, with TRBD1 matching over 8 bases. Germline CDR1 and CDR2: MNHEY and SVGAGI. V gave up 7 bases and J gave up 2 bases; unmatched junction bases: 7. CDR3 length equals 15 residues. DNA for the CDR3: TGTGCCAGCATCGGGCAGGGGGCTTCCAAAAACATTCAGTACTTC. Its protein is CASIGQGASKNIQYF.

The sample holds one count of this clone. The chain joins TRBV2 to TRBJ2-5, with 7 bases fitting TRBD1. The J segment lost 5 bases and the V segment lost 6 bases, leaving 6 bases of the junction unmatched. The germline V gene has CDR1 SNHLY and CDR2 FYNNEI. The CDR3 loop spans 13 amino acids. The CDR3 DNA sequence: TGTGCCAGCAGACTGAGGGGGCAGGAGACCCAGTACTTC. Its protein product is CASRLRGQETQYF. Combining the CDR3 with reference TRBV2 and TRBJ2-5 gives the whole variable domain EPEVTQTPSHQVTQMGQEVILRCVPISNHLYFYWYRQILGQKVEFLVSFYNNEISEKSEIFDDQFSVERPDGSNFTLKIRSTKLEDSAMYFCASRLRGQETQYFGPGTRLLVL.

Remarks on this clone: This sample includes further DNA sequences coding for the same CDR3. The chain recombines TRBV6-5 with TRBJ1-2; D possibly corresponds to TRBD1 (5 bases). Trimming took 2 bases from V and 5 from J, leaving 6 bases between them. CDR1 MNHEY and CDR2 SVGAGI come from the germline V gene. The CDR3 has 12 residues. The CDR3 DNA follows: TGTGCCAGCAGTTACCCAGGGTATGGCTACACCTTC. Translating gives CASSYPGYGYTF.

In nucleotides, the CDR3 is TGTGCCAGCAGCCTGACTAGCGACCCCTACAATGAGCAGTTCTTC. It codes for CASSLTSDPYNEQFF. The chain couples TRBV7-7 to TRBJ2-1; TRBD2 matches at 8 bases. There are 15 residues in the CDR3. The V gene end was trimmed by 5 bases and the J gene end by 2 bases; junction bases not matched to a gene: 5. In germline, CDR1 is SSHAT, CDR2 FNYEAQ (reference sequence).

The chain has TRBV18 and TRBJ2-4; D uncertain. Between the trimmed V and J ends, which lost 2 bases and 0 bases, there was a span of 11 bases. CDR3 size: 16 residues. Germline CDR1 reads KGHSH; CDR2 reads LQKENI. The CDR3 DNA is TGTGCCAGCTCACCATCCGGTCTCCTAGCCAAAAACATTCAGTACTTC. Translation gives CASSPSGLLAKNIQYF.

The V gene is TRBV4-1, the J gene TRBJ2-5; 9 bases map to TRBD2. Germline V lookup: CDR1 MGHRA, CDR2 YSYEKL. The junction had 8 bases not matched to a gene; V was cut back by 0 bases and J by 3 bases. This CDR3 spans 17 amino acids. The CDR3 bases are TGCGCCAGCAGCCAAGATGGGGCGGGGGGGATGAAAGAGACCCAGTACTTC. Protein: CASSQDGAGGMKETQYF.

V usage is TRBV4-2 and J usage is TRBJ2-4, with D maybe TRBD1 (5 bases). Germline values: CDR1 LGHNA, CDR2 YNFKEQ. Trimming left V 0 bases short and J 9 bases short, with 15 bases between. This CDR3 is built from 15 residues. Here the CDR3 DNA reads TGTGCCAGCAGCCAAGATTGGGCAGGGTGGGGCATTCAGTACTTC. This gives the protein CASSQDWAGWGIQYF.

The chain joins TRBV27 to TRBJ2-1; 9 nucleotides align to TRBD1. This CDR3 has 14 amino acids. Trimming removed 7 bases from V and 5 bases from J; junction bases left unmatched: 6. Per the germline V gene, CDR1 is MNHEY and CDR2 is SMNVEV (reference sequence). CDR3: CASTLGQGHNEQFF. The CDR3 nucleotides are TGTGCCAGCACCCTGGGACAGGGCCACAATGAGCAGTTCTTC.

The J gene is TRBJ2-5, the V gene TRBV10-3, with TRBD1 matching 9 bases. The CDR3 covers 14 residues. From germline, CDR1 is ENHRY and CDR2 SYGVKD. J was trimmed by 3 bases and V by 8 bases; bases with no gene match: 7. As DNA, the CDR3 is TGTGCCATCGGACAGGGGAATCGCGAAGAGACCCAGTACTTC. Amino acids: CAIGQGNREETQYF.

J is TRBJ2-3 and V is TRBV6-4, with 13 bases fitting TRBD2. The CDR3 has 16 residues. Looked up from germline, CDR1 is MRHNA and CDR2 is SNTAGT. V lost 3 bases and J lost 3; bases outside the gene matches: 3. CDR3 coding DNA: TGTGCCAGCAGTGATACTAGCGGGAGGGGAACAGATACGCAGTATTTT. Translation: CASSDTSGRGTDTQYF.

The chain has TRBV6-1 and TRBJ2-7, with D perhaps TRBD1 (5 bases). The germline V gene has CDR1 MNHNS and CDR2 SASEGT. Trimming shortened V by 0 bases and J by 6 bases, and 12 bases separated the two germline ends. This CDR3 contains 14 residues. The CDR3 sequence: CASSEALRAAEQYF. Written as DNA, the CDR3 is TGTGCCAGCAGTGAAGCGCTCAGGGCGGCCGAGCAGTACTTC.

This chain links TRBV7-2 with TRBJ1-1; the D is unclear. Germline assignment: CDR1 SGHTA and CDR2 FQGNSA. The V and J ends lost 3 bases and 2 bases respectively, with 7 bases between them. The CDR3 spans 13 residues. The CDR3: CASSFAENTEAFF. CDR3 DNA sequence: TGTGCCAGCAGCTTTGCGGAAAACACTGAAGCTTTCTTT. The entire variable domain, with the rest obtained from reference TRBV7-2 and TRBJ1-1, is as follows: GAGVSQSPSNKVTEKGKDVELRCDPISGHTALYWYRQSLGQGLEFLIYFQGNSAPDKSGLPSDRFSAERTGGSVSTLTIQRTQQEDSAVYLCASSFAENTEAFFGQGTRLTVV.

J is TRBJ2-1 and V is TRBV7-8, with D perhaps matching TRBD1 (6 bases). There are 15 residues in the CDR3. The germline V gene encodes CDR1 SGHVS and CDR2 FQNEAQ. V lost 5 bases and J 4 bases, leaving 15 bases between the germline ends. CDR3 sequence: CASSPPGTRYNEQFF. In DNA form, the CDR3 reads TGTGCCAGCAGCCCCCCCGGGACACGGTACAATGAGCAGTTCTTC.

CDR3 in DNA: TGTGCCAGCAGCCTAGTGTATGATACGCAGTATTTT. Translated, it gives CASSLVYDTQYF. The rearrangement joins TRBV7-9 to TRBJ2-3; D remains ambiguous. The CDR3 runs 12 residues. V gave up 5 bases and J gave up 6 bases, with 9 bases separating them. Looked up from germline, CDR1 is SEHNR and CDR2 is FQNEAQ (reference sequence).

This clone appeared once. The J gene is TRBJ1-4, the V gene TRBV27; no clear D. Trimming took off 2 bases at V and 8 bases at J, with 9 bases between the two ends. Germline V gene data show CDR1 as MNHEY and CDR2 as SMNVEV (reference sequence). The CDR3 is 13 residues long. CDR3 DNA: TGTGCCAGCAGTTTAGTAATACGGGAAAAACTGTTTTTT. Protein product: CASSLVIREKLFF.

The genes are TRBV18 and TRBJ1-5; the match to TRBD1 covers 9 bases. The length of the CDR3 is 15 residues. Looked up from germline, CDR1 is KGHSH and CDR2 is LQKENI. The J segment lost 7 bases and the V segment lost 3 bases, leaving 7 bases of the junction unmatched. CDR3 sequence (DNA): TGTGCCAGCTCACCGGGCACAGGGGGCTTGCAGCCCCAGCATTTT. Encoded protein: CASSPGTGGLQPQHF.

This clone has just a few counts. The chain recombines TRBV10-2 with TRBJ2-1; D gene unclear. V was cut by 3 bases and J by 10 bases, with 10 bases left in between. Germline CDR1 reads WSHSY; CDR2 reads SAAADI. This CDR3 is 12 amino acids long. The CDR3 bases are TGCGCCAGCAGTGAACCGGGTTGGGAGCAGTTCTTC. Translating gives CASSEPGWEQFF.

This sequence joins TRBV25-1 and TRBJ1-1, with D possibly TRBD1 on 5 matching bases. The V gene lost 0 bases and the J gene lost 5 bases, with 7 bases spanning the gap. Germline-derived CDR1 and CDR2 are MGHDK and SYGVNS. The CDR3 runs 13 residues. In DNA form, the CDR3 reads TGTGCCAGCAGTGAATATAAGGGGACTGAAGCTTTCTTT. Its translation is CASSEYKGTEAFF. Combining the CDR3 with reference TRBV25-1 and TRBJ1-1 gives the whole variable domain EADIYQTPRYLVIGTGKKITLECSQTMGHDKMYWYQQDPGMELHLIHYSYGVNSTEKGDLSSESTVSRIRTEHFPLTLESARPSHTSQYLCASSEYKGTEAFFGQGTRLTVV.

The chain has TRBV3-1 (or the pseudogene TRBV3-2) and TRBJ1-1; D not resolved. Germline V gene data show CDR1 as LGHDT and CDR2 as YNNKEL (reference sequence). The CDR3 extends over 13 amino acids. Trimming left V 0 bases short and J 11 bases short, with 13 bases between. CDR3 DNA sequence: TGTGCCAGCAGCCAAGAGAAGGGAGGTTTGGCTTTCTTT. It is translated as CASSQEKGGLAFF.